This T cell receptor (beta chain) was recovered during a study of beta chain features in type 1 diabetes. Study results and caveats: Researchers could not determine here whether HLA type influences TCRB rearrangement. More deletions and fewer insertions at VDJ junctions were seen in type 1 diabetes patients.

This clone was seen a handful of times. Its specificity is not known. The authors reverse transcribed all of the isolated RNA, so sequencing captured expressed TCRB transcripts. Method: immunoSEQ multiplex PCR; TCRdb's copy keeps in-frame clones and lacks some. The table includes approximately 250,000 clones, 11% to 15% detected once. In germline, CDR1 is MNHEY, CDR2 SVGAGI. V was pared by 8 bases and J by 9 bases, with 11 bases of the junction left unmatched. The CDR3 length is 14 residues. Sequencing used naive CD4+ T cells from blood. This chain joins TRBV6-5 and TRBJ2-4, with 9 positions matching TRBD1. This receptor was taken from a woman aged 40 to 55 in good health. The CDR3 bases are TGTGCCAGCCTACATGCGGGACAGGGCTCCATTCAGTACTTC. Amino acid sequence: CASLHAGQGSIQYF.